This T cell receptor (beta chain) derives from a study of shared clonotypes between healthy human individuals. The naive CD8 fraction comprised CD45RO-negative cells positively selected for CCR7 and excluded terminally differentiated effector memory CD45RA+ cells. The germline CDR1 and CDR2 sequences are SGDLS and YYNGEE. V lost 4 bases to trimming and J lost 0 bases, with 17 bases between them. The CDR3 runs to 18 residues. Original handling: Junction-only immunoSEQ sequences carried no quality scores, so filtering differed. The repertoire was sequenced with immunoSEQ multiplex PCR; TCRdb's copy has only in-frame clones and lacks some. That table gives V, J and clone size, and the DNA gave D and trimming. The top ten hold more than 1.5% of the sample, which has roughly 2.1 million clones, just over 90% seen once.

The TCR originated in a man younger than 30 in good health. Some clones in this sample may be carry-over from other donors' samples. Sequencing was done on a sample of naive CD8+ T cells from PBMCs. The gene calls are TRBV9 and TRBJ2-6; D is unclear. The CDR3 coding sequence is TGTGCCAGCAGCTTCCAGTCAGGTCCCCCCTCTGGGGCCAACGTCCTGACTTTC. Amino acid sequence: CASSFQSGPPSGANVLTF.